The rows below give T cell receptor beta chains drawn from one sample of a study of blood T cell repertoires in COVID-19. Sequenced by immunoSEQ multiplex PCR; TCRdb stores in-frame clones only, minus some. Among 100,000 or so clones listed, 87% were seen once. Sequencing was carried out using peripheral blood. Every receptor here comes from a woman in her 30s with acute or convalescent COVID-19. Both conserved end residues are trimmed from each CDR3.

CDR3,V,J
AWTPGGLAGGTDTQY,TRBV30,TRBJ2-3
ASSIGRGQWPQH,TRBV19,TRBJ1-5
ASSSGTANEKLF,TRBV11-2,TRBJ1-4
ASSPDRGKGYEQY,TRBV5-1,TRBJ2-7
ASRPPGVDTQY,TRBV6-5,TRBJ2-3
ASSMTESYGYT,TRBV5-1,TRBJ1-2
STRTDPNTEAF,TRBV29-1,TRBJ1-1
ASSTRDSSYEQY,TRBV2,TRBJ2-7
ASSIGGQGHFEAF,TRBV19,TRBJ1-1
ASTESGPAAYGYT,TRBV19,TRBJ1-2
ASSPATGANTGELF,TRBV7-3,TRBJ2-2
ASSPPGGSVGNQPQH,TRBV18,TRBJ1-5
ASSLEGGDTEAF,TRBV5-1,TRBJ1-1
ASSPRPDYTEAF,TRBV5-1,TRBJ1-1